These T cell receptor delta chains were read from a single sample in a study of Vδ1+ human thymocytes. TCRdb made new clone calls on the multiplex PCR reads using CATT. The sample yields about 25,000 delta-chain clones, about 31% seen once. The source material was Vdelta1+ gamma-delta thymocytes from the thymus. The receptor source for this set is a boy under three years old who had congenital heart surgery. Each CDR3 is given with its conserved first and last residue. The D gene is left open where the match is weak. Where a row states a size, it is once, few, many or the class of an expanded clone; other rows omit it.

v_gene	abundance	d_gene	j_gene	CDR3aa	CDR3nt
TRDV1	NA	NA	TRDJ1	CALGERFYPGKLIF	TGTGCTCTTGGGGAACGATTTTACCCGGGTAAACTCATCTTT
TRDV1	NA	TRDD3	TRDJ1	CALGEPRPLNWGIPQPLDKLIF	TGTGCTCTTGGGGAACCCCGCCCCCTGAACTGGGGGATCCCACAGCCCCTCGATAAACTCATCTTT
TRDV1	once	TRDD3	TRDJ2	CALGDLGERFLTAQLFF	TGTGCTCTTGGGGACCTGGGGGAGAGGTTTTTGACTGCACAACTCTTCTTT
TRDV1	NA	NA	TRDJ1	CALGGLSDALNLFTDKLIF	TGTGCTCTTGGGGGCCTATCGGATGCTCTAAACCTGTTCACCGATAAACTCATCTTT
TRDV1	NA	TRDD3	TRDJ1	CALGEVPNGPTGGYQYTDKLIF	TGTGCTCTTGGGGAAGTTCCCAACGGTCCTACTGGGGGATACCAGTACACCGATAAACTCATCTTT
TRDV1	many	NA	TRDJ1	CALGENLSVAAPDTDKLIF	TGTGCTCTTGGGGAAAACCTTTCGGTTGCTGCGCCTGATACCGATAAACTCATCTTT
TRDV1	NA	NA	TRDJ1	CALGERNPHYELGKLIF	TGTGCTCTTGGGGAACGTAACCCCCATTACGAGCTAGGTAAACTCATCTTT
TRDV1	many	TRDD3	TRDJ1	CALGEMGTLLGDMADKLIF	TGTGCTCTTGGGGAAATGGGGACCTTACTGGGGGATATGGCCGATAAACTCATCTTT
TRDV1	few	TRDD3	TRDJ1	CALGEPFPPPTGGLFPDKLIF	TGTGCTCTTGGGGAACCCTTCCCTCCCCCGACTGGGGGATTATTCCCCGATAAACTCATCTTT
TRDV1	NA	TRDD3	TRDJ1	CALGESRLRGDTGPCDKLIF	TGTGCTCTTGGGGAATCTAGGCTACGCGGGGATACGGGCCCTTGCGATAAACTCATCTTT
TRDV1	few	TRDD3	TRDJ1	CALGIHSWRLGAQTYTDKLIF	TGTGCTCTTGGGATTCACAGCTGGCGTCTGGGGGCTCAAACTTACACCGATAAACTCATCTTT
TRDV1	few	NA	TRDJ1	CALGGFSAPHVGYWEDTDKLIF	TGTGCTCTTGGGGGTTTCTCGGCCCCACACGTGGGGTACTGGGAGGACACCGATAAACTCATCTTT
TRDV1	medium-sized	NA	TRDJ1	CALGEPTPSVNKLIF	TGTGCTCTTGGGGAGCCCACCCCTTCTGTGAATAAACTCATCTTT